Below are 22 T cell receptor beta chains sequenced from a single sample in a study of T cells in Graves' hyperthyroidism and ophthalmopathy. Amplified TCR beta CDR3 regions came from RNA transcripts. First-round RT-PCR targeting the TCR CDR3 was performed with the HTBI primer set. TCRdb analysed the multiplex PCR reads with MiXCR anew, one entry per CDR3 protein. The sample holds hundreds of thousands of distinct CDR3 sequences, 20% to 25% seen once. Sequenced input: blood. The receptor source for this set is a young man with Graves' ophthalmopathy.

This clonotype was counted many times. The chain joins TRBV28 to TRBJ2-2; TRBD1 might be the D (5 bases). This CDR3 comprises 17 residues. V was pared by 1 base and J by 1 base, with 13 bases between. Germline CDR1 MDHEN, CDR2 SYDVKM. In DNA, the CDR3 is TGTGCCAGCAGTTTATTTACAGGAGAACGGAACACCGGGGAGCTGTTTTTT. Amino acids: CASSLFTGERNTGELFF.

This clonotype was seen repeatedly, ten times or more. This CDR3 reads CASTGGMNTEAFF. Written as DNA, the CDR3 is TGTGCCAGCACTGGGGGGATGAACACTGAAGCTTTCTTT. The V call is TRBV6-1, the J call TRBJ1-1, with D perhaps matching TRBD1 (5 bases). The CDR3 spans 13 residues. V was trimmed by 7 bases and J by 0 bases, leaving 9 bases between them. Germline lookup yields CDR1 MNHNS and CDR2 SASEGT.

This clonotype occurred many times. V and J are TRBV2 and TRBJ1-2; 8 positions agree with TRBD1. The CDR3 consists of 13 residues. Germline V gene data show CDR1 as SNHLY and CDR2 as FYNNEI. V shed 9 bases, J shed 4 bases, and the junction held 7 bases outside the gene matches. The DNA for the CDR3 is TGTGCCAGGGAGGACAGGGCTATCTATGGCTACACCTTC. Its protein product is CAREDRAIYGYTF.

Ten or more counts support this clonotype. The chain links TRBV30 to TRBJ2-2, with D perhaps matching TRBD1 (5 bases). Trimming cost V 2 bases and J 1 base, with 5 bases left between them. CDR3 length: 13 amino acids. The germline V gene has CDR1 GTSNPN and CDR2 SVGIG (reference sequence). CDR3 bases: TGTGCCTGGAGTACAGGGAACACCGGGGAGCTGTTTTTT. As protein: CAWSTGNTGELFF.

The rearrangement links TRBV5-1 to TRBJ1-5; a weak D match, TRBD1 (6 bases). CDR1 is SGHRS, CDR2 YFSETQ, per germline. V was clipped by 7 bases and J by 6 bases, with 14 bases between them. The CDR3 has 13 amino acids. This CDR3 is CASRGGPGQPQHF. The CDR3 DNA reads TGCGCCAGCCGCGGGGGGCCGGGTCAGCCCCAGCATTTT.

This chain joins TRBV4-3 and TRBJ2-7; D ambiguous. The CDR3 is made up of 15 amino acids. V was pared by 3 bases and J by 2 bases, with 14 bases between. Germline V gene data show CDR1 as LGHNA and CDR2 as YSLEER. The CDR3 DNA reads TGCGCCAGCAGCCACACCCGGGTTACCGCCTACGAGCAGTACTTC. Its translation: CASSHTRVTAYEQYF.

In this sample, this clonotype turned up many times. This chain links TRBV12-3 or TRBV12-4 with TRBJ2-1; D possibly corresponds to TRBD1 (6 bases). The V end lost 5 bases, the J end lost 5 bases, and 13 bases lay between the germline ends. The CDR3 covers 14 residues. CDR3 protein: CASSLPQGNNEQFF. The CDR3 DNA follows: TGTGCCAGCAGTCTACCCCAGGGGAACAATGAGCAGTTCTTC.

The rearrangement joins TRBV7-3 to TRBJ1-1; D may be TRBD1 (5 bases). Trimming cost V 3 bases and J 4 bases, with 9 bases left between them. The CDR3 runs to 13 residues. The germline V gene has CDR1 SGHTA and CDR2 FQGTGA. CDR3 in amino acids: CASSLTVSTEAFF. CDR3 nucleotides: TGTGCCAGCAGCTTGACAGTATCCACTGAAGCTTTCTTT.

The sample holds many counts of this clonotype. CDR3 in amino acids: CASSPLAGEKTDTQYF. DNA for the CDR3: TGTGCCAGCAGCCCGCTAGCGGGAGAGAAGACAGATACGCAGTATTTT. The chain is built from TRBV7-2 and TRBJ2-3; 10 bases match TRBD2. Germline CDR1 SGHTA, CDR2 FQGNSA. Trimming took 5 bases from V and 3 from J; bases not matched to a gene: 8. The CDR3 has 16 amino acids.

The table lists this clonotype with many counts. The V and J genes are TRBV10-3 and TRBJ1-1; D might be TRBD1 (6 bases). V shed 7 bases and J shed 4 bases, with 13 bases lying between them. This CDR3 is built from 13 residues. CDR1 is ENHRY, CDR2 SYGVKD, per germline. The CDR3 DNA reads TGTGCCATCACTGGCGAAGGGGGCACTGAAGCTTTCTTT. This sequence encodes CAITGEGGTEAFF.

This clonotype was seen at least ten times. One junction end does not reproduce the germline sequence, and a read error may be involved. The V and J genes are TRBV2 and TRBJ2-7; 8 nucleotides agree with TRBD1. The germline V gene has CDR1 SNHLY and CDR2 FYNNEI. The CDR3 spans 13 residues. CDR3 DNA: TGTGCCACCGGGGCAGGGGGCTCCAACGAGCAGTACTTC. Translation: CATGAGGSNEQYF.

This clonotype occurred many times. V and J are TRBV20-1 and TRBJ2-1, with D uncertain. Germline V gene sequence: CDR1 DFQATT, CDR2 SNEGSKA (reference sequence). The CDR3 sequence is 11 residues long. V was clipped by 3 bases and J by 4 bases, with 4 bases between them. The CDR3 region is CSAREYNEQFF. DNA of the CDR3: TGCAGTGCTAGGGAGTACAATGAGCAGTTCTTC.

This sequence joins TRBV20-1 and TRBJ2-3; 11 nucleotides align to TRBD2. With V trimmed by 6 bases and J by 3 bases, 5 bases remained unmatched. The V gene's germline CDR1 is DFQATT and CDR2 SNEGSKA (reference sequence). CDR3 length: 14 residues. The CDR3 region is CSANGLAGTDTQYF. The DNA of the CDR3 is TGCAGTGCAAATGGACTAGCGGGTACAGATACGCAGTATTTT.

There are a few counts of this clonotype. An end of the junction does not agree with germline; a read error may underlie this. This chain uses TRBV7-7 with TRBJ2-3, with TRBD2 matching over 7 bases. Germline CDR1 reads SSHAT; CDR2 reads FNYEAQ (reference sequence). The CDR3 consists of 15 residues. The DNA of the CDR3 is TGTGCTAGCAGCTTAGGCGGGAGTTGGACAGATACGCAGTATTTT. This gives the protein CASSLGGSWTDTQYF.

In this sample, this clonotype turned up a few times. J is TRBJ2-7 and V is TRBV13; D is perhaps TRBD2 (8 bases). The CDR3 length is 16 residues. Germline V lookup: CDR1 PRHDT, CDR2 FYEKMQ (reference sequence). Trimming took off 4 bases at V and 5 bases at J, with 21 bases between the two ends. The CDR3 DNA reads TGTGCCAGCAGCTGCCTTCAGGGGGACGGGGGGGACGAGCAGTACTTC. Translating gives CASSCLQGDGGDEQYF.

This clonotype was observed at least ten times. The chain has TRBV7-2 and TRBJ2-5; a weak D match, TRBD2 (5 bases). Trimming shortened V by 5 bases and J by 2 bases, and 15 bases separated the two germline ends. CDR3 length equals 15 residues. Germline CDR1 and CDR2: SGHTA and FQGNSA. The CDR3: CASSPWSGLQETQYF. As DNA, the CDR3 is TGTGCCAGCAGCCCCTGGTCGGGGTTACAAGAGACCCAGTACTTC.

The genes are TRBV29-1 and TRBJ2-3; D might be TRBD2 (7 bases). Germline CDR1 is SQVTM and CDR2 is ANQGSEA. The CDR3 spans 14 residues. The V gene lost 1 base and the J gene lost 4 bases, with 12 bases spanning the gap. The CDR3 region is CSVEGRGRADTQYF. DNA of the CDR3: TGCAGCGTTGAAGGAAGGGGGAGGGCAGATACGCAGTATTTT.

This chain uses TRBV4-2 with TRBJ2-1; 10 bases match TRBD2. The CDR3 totals 16 residues. Germline V CDR1 and CDR2: LGHNA, YNFKEQ. J gave up 8 bases and V 0 bases, and 7 bases lay outside the gene matches. The CDR3 DNA is TGTGCCAGCAGCCAAGAGCGGAGCGGGAGGGGCCATGAGCAGTTCTTC. Translating gives CASSQERSGRGHEQFF.

V usage is TRBV3-1 and J usage is TRBJ2-7; TRBD2 is a possible D gene (6 bases). Germline V gives CDR1 LGHDT, CDR2 YNNKEL (reference sequence). There are 14 residues in the CDR3. The V and J ends lost 6 bases and 2 bases respectively, with 14 bases between them. The DNA for the CDR3 is TGTGCCAGCAGATCCGGGCGGGGCACCTACGAGCAGTACTTC. It encodes CASRSGRGTYEQYF.

This clonotype showed up many times. The chain employs TRBV28 and TRBJ2-3; the match to TRBD2 covers 7 bases. The V segment lost 6 bases and the J segment 3 bases; nucleotides outside the gene matches: 12. From germline, CDR1 is MDHEN and CDR2 SYDVKM. The CDR3 loop spans 16 amino acids. This CDR3 is CASSSPGGSKTDTQYF. CDR3 sequence (DNA): TGTGCCAGCAGCTCCCCGGGCGGGAGTAAGACAGATACGCAGTATTTT.

Only a few counts were recorded for this clonotype. Written as DNA, the CDR3 is TGTGCCAGCAGCTTAGTGGGGAATTCACCCCTCCACTTT. It codes for CASSLVGNSPLHF. The V and J genes are TRBV7-8 and TRBJ1-6; no definite D call. Germline CDR1 reads SGHVS; CDR2 reads FQNEAQ. This CDR3 comprises 13 residues. Trimming took 1 base from V and 7 from J, leaving 5 bases between them. Full variable domain (missing parts from reference TRBV7-8 and TRBJ1-6): GAGVSQSPRYKVAKRGQDVALRCDPISGHVSLFWYQQALGQGPEFLTYFQNEAQLDKSGLPSDRFFAERPEGSVSTLKIQRTQQEDSAVYLCASSLVGNSPLHFGNGTRLTVT.

At least ten counts were recorded for this clonotype. This chain joins TRBV3-1 and TRBJ2-1, with TRBD2 matching 9 bases. The V gene's germline CDR1 is LGHDT and CDR2 YNNKEL (reference sequence). Losses at the gene ends were 1 base for V and 9 bases for J; bases not matched to a gene: 10. CDR3 length equals 16 residues. CDR3 DNA sequence: TGTGCCAGCAGCCAAGTGGGAGCGGGAGGTTTCAGTGAGCAGTTCTTC. Its protein product is CASSQVGAGGFSEQFF.